Listed below are T cell receptor beta chains from one sample, sequenced in a study of spatial heterogeneity in lung cancer. TCRdb re-derived calls from the 5' RACE reads in MiXCR, one entry per CDR3 protein. The sample holds about 82,000 distinct CDR3 sequences; around 12% are singletons and the top ten take approximately 4.6%. This sample comprised PBMCs, obtained at surgery. These receptors were collected from a male donor with early-stage non-small cell lung cancer. The CDR3 runs from the conserved cysteine through the conserved F or W. The D gene is left open where the match is weak. Clone size is given for some rows only: seen once, a few or many times, or a class if the clone is expanded.

D gene	clone size	V gene	J gene	CDR3 DNA	CDR3 protein
.	.	TRBV28	TRBJ1-6	TGTGCCAGCAGACAGTTCTATAATTCACCCCTCCACTTT	CASRQFYNSPLHF
TRBD1	.	TRBV19	TRBJ2-7	TGTGCCAGCGGTACCGGGACAGGGGAAGAGCAGTACTTC	CASGTGTGEEQYF
TRBD2	.	TRBV11-3	TRBJ2-2	TGTGCCAGCAGCTTGACTAGCTCCGGGGAGCTGTTTTTT	CASSLTSSGELFF
TRBD2	.	TRBV19	TRBJ2-7	TGTGCCAGTAGTGGACTAGTTCGTGAGGAGCAGTACTTC	CASSGLVREEQYF
TRBD1	many	TRBV3-1	TRBJ1-1	TGTGCCAGCAGCCAAACAGGGGTGAACACTGAAGCTTTCTTT	CASSQTGVNTEAFF
.	few	TRBV2	TRBJ2-3	TGTGCCAGCAGTGAAGATGACGGCAGCACAGATACGCAGTATTTT	CASSEDDGSTDTQYF
TRBD2	few	TRBV5-6	TRBJ2-2	TGTGCCAGCAGCTGGGGACTAGCGGGGGACCTCGGGGAGCTGTTTTTT	CASSWGLAGDLGELFF
.	.	TRBV9	TRBJ2-3	TGTGCCAGCAGCGTAGGGACTATCGATACAGATACGCAGTATTTT	CASSVGTIDTDTQYF
TRBD2	.	TRBV27	TRBJ2-1	TGTGCCAGCAGTTTTAATCCTAGCGGGAGAAGGGGGGACAATGAGCAGTTCTTC	CASSFNPSGRRGDNEQFF
.	many	TRBV29-1	TRBJ2-3	TGCAGCCTTGTAGGGACGTTGACGGGAGATACGCAGTATTTT	CSLVGTLTGDTQYF
TRBD1	few	TRBV5-1	TRBJ2-7	TGCGCCAGCAGCTCCGGACAGGTTGGGCAGTACTTC	CASSSGQVGQYF
.	.	TRBV5-1	TRBJ1-3	TGCGCCAGCAGCATCTCAGGGGTACTGGCTGGAAACACCATATATTTT	CASSISGVLAGNTIYF
.	few	TRBV2	TRBJ2-3	TGTGCCAGCAGTGATCGAAGCACAGATACGCAGTATTTT	CASSDRSTDTQYF
.	once	TRBV6-1	TRBJ1-4	TGTGCCAGCAGTGGCCAGGAAAATGAAAAACTGTTTTTT	CASSGQENEKLFF
TRBD2	many	TRBV5-1	TRBJ2-1	TGCGCCAGCAGCTTCGAAGCTAGCGGGAGTATCGATGAGCAGTTCTTC	CASSFEASGSIDEQFF
.	few	TRBV25-1	TRBJ2-3	TGTGCCAGCAGTGATTACAGCCCAGATACGCAGTATTTT	CASSDYSPDTQYF
.	.	TRBV7-3	TRBJ2-3	TGTGCCAGCAGAGGGGTCATAGATACGCAGTATTTT	CASRGVIDTQYF
TRBD1	.	TRBV5-1	TRBJ2-3	TGCGCCAGCACTGGGACAGGGATACAGACGCAGTATTTT	CASTGTGIQTQYF
TRBD2	many	TRBV20-1	TRBJ2-2	TGCAGTGCTAGAGCTAGCGGGAGGGCGAACACCGGGGAGCTGTTTTTT	CSARASGRANTGELFF
TRBD1	.	TRBV7-9	TRBJ1-1	TGTGCCAGCAGCATATCAGGGGGCCACACTGAAGCTTTCTTT	CASSISGGHTEAFF
TRBD1	many	TRBV14	TRBJ1-1	TGTGCCAGCAGCCAGGCAAGGGGATGGGCAGGGGGCCAGGACACTGAAGCTTTCTTT	CASSQARGWAGGQDTEAFF
.	.	TRBV3-1	TRBJ2-5	TGTGCCAGCAGCCCGACAGGAAAAGAGACCCAGTACTTC	CASSPTGKETQYF
.	.	TRBV24-1	TRBJ2-1	TGTGCCACCAGTGATTTTAAGCAGGAGCAGTTCTTC	CATSDFKQEQFF
.	.	TRBV3-1	TRBJ2-7	TGTGCCAGCAGCCAAGACCGGGACCACTCCTACGAGCAGTACTTC	CASSQDRDHSYEQYF
.	many	TRBV5-1	TRBJ2-5	TGCGCCAGCAGCTTGGAGCGGGCCCAAGAGACCCAGTACTTC	CASSLERAQETQYF
.	few	TRBV2	TRBJ2-5	TGTGCCAGCAGTGAGAACAGGGAAGAGACCCAGTACTTC	CASSENREETQYF
TRBD1	few	TRBV29-1	TRBJ1-1	TGCAGCGTTAAAGGACAGGGGGGGAACACTGAAGCTTTCTTT	CSVKGQGGNTEAFF
TRBD2	many	TRBV29-1	TRBJ2-5	TGCAGCCCCAGGGAGGGCGAGACCCAGTACTTC	CSPREGETQYF
.	few	TRBV6-1	TRBJ1-1	TGTGCCAGCAGTCTAGCTATCCCGAACACTGAAGCTTTCTTT	CASSLAIPNTEAFF
.	.	TRBV6-5	TRBJ2-7	TGTGCCAGCAGTTACTCAGGGGTTGAGCAGTACTTC	CASSYSGVEQYF
TRBD2	.	TRBV19	TRBJ2-5	TGTGCCAGTACAAGGCGGGAGGGGAACCAAGAGACCCAGTACTTC	CASTRREGNQETQYF
TRBD2	.	TRBV19	TRBJ2-3	TGTGCCTCTAGCGGGGCAAGCACAGATACGCAGTATTTT	CASSGASTDTQYF
TRBD1	many	TRBV14	TRBJ1-1	TGTGCCAGCAGCCAAGGAAAGAACAGGGGGAACACTGAAGCTTTCTTT	CASSQGKNRGNTEAFF
TRBD2	few	TRBV5-4	TRBJ2-5	TGTGCCAGCAGCTTCCTGCTAGGGACTAGCTCAACAAGACGGGCCCAAGAGACCCAGTACTTC	CASSFLLGTSSTRRAQETQYF
.	few	TRBV4-1	TRBJ2-1	TGCGCCAGCAGCCCTTGGGGCGGTTCATACAATGAGCAGTTCTTC	CASSPWGGSYNEQFF
TRBD1	.	TRBV7-9	TRBJ1-1	TGTGCCAGCAGTCCCCAGGGGGGGACTGAAGCTTTCTTT	CASSPQGGTEAFF
TRBD2	.	TRBV7-2	TRBJ2-3	TGTGCCAGCAGCTTACTAGCGGCTCCTAGCACAGATACGCAGTATTTT	CASSLLAAPSTDTQYF
.	many	TRBV6-1	TRBJ1-1	TGTGCCAGCCGACAGACCAAGGACACTGAAGCTTTCTTT	CASRQTKDTEAFF